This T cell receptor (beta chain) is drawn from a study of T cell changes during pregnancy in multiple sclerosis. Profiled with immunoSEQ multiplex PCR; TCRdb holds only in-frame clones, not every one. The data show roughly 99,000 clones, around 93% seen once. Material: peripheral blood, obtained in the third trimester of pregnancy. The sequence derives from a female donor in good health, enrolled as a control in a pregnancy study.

The CDR3 loop reads CASSQDGQGAVGYTF. CDR3 DNA sequence: TGCGCCAGCAGCCAAGATGGCCAGGGGGCAGTTGGCTACACCTTC. The V gene is TRBV4-3, the J gene TRBJ1-2; TRBD1 matches 8 bases. With 0 bases clipped from V and 7 bases from J, the junction kept 7 bases outside the gene matches. The CDR3 totals 15 residues. In germline, CDR1 is LGHNA, CDR2 YSLEER.